This entry lists 13 T cell receptor beta chains sequenced from one sample in a study of control samples from healthy donors and cancer patients. The table came from immunoSEQ multiplex PCR; TCRdb's copy has only in-frame clones and leaves some out. The data contain 120,000 or so clones, roughly 91% of them singletons. Source material: PBMCs. These receptors all come from a man in his forties or fifties with head and neck cancer.

This clone was counted a few times. The rearrangement uses TRBV14 and TRBJ1-6; D is perhaps TRBD1 (5 bases). Germline assignment: CDR1 SGHDN and CDR2 FVKESK. Trimming took off 5 bases at V and 0 bases at J, with 14 bases between the two ends. The CDR3 runs 17 residues. The CDR3 sequence: CASSSIGASSYNSPLHF. The CDR3 DNA sequence: TGTGCCAGCAGCTCCATAGGGGCGAGCTCCTATAATTCACCCCTCCACTTT.

This sequence joins TRBV12-5 and TRBJ1-5; possibly TRBD1 for D (5 bases). This CDR3 has 15 residues. Germline loops: CDR1 LGHNT, CDR2 FRNRAP. V was trimmed by 3 bases and J by 7 bases, leaving 16 bases between them. CDR3 bases: TGTGCTAGTGGTTTCGCTGTCCTCAGGGCGCAGCCCCAGCATTTT. Its protein is CASGFAVLRAQPQHF.

This clone was recorded a few times. V and J are TRBV6-5 and TRBJ1-1; D gene ambiguous. V was trimmed by 8 bases and J by 0 bases, leaving 13 bases between them. The CDR3 sequence is 14 residues long. Germline V gives CDR1 MNHEY, CDR2 SVGAGI. The CDR3 loop is CASPREQMNTEAFF. In nucleotides, the CDR3 is TGTGCCAGCCCCCGGGAACAGATGAACACTGAAGCTTTCTTT.

The chain employs TRBV30 and TRBJ1-1; D perhaps matches TRBD1 (6 bases). Germline-derived CDR1 and CDR2 are GTSNPN and SVGIG (reference sequence). Trimming took 4 bases from V and 1 from J, leaving 13 bases between them. This CDR3 region has 14 residues. CDR3 sequence: CAWNGGGGNTEAFF. CDR3 in DNA: TGTGCCTGGAATGGCGGGGGCGGGAACACTGAAGCTTTCTTT.

This clone came up once. The V call is TRBV5-5, the J call TRBJ2-1, with TRBD1 identical over 9 bases. The CDR3 totals 15 residues. J gave up 4 bases and V 1 base, and 3 bases lay outside the gene matches. Germline CDR1 and CDR2: SGHKS and YYEKEE (reference sequence). CDR3 DNA sequence: TGTGCCAGCAGCTTGTACGGACAGGGGTACAATGAGCAGTTCTTC. It is translated as CASSLYGQGYNEQFF. Together with reference TRBV5-5 and TRBJ2-1, the CDR3 gives the full variable domain: DAGVTQSPTHLIKTRGQQVTLRCSPISGHKSVSWYQQVLGQGPQFIFQYYEKEERGRGNFPDRFSARQFPNYSSELNVNALLLGDSALYLCASSLYGQGYNEQFFGPGTRLTVL.

The rearrangement joins TRBV4-1 to TRBJ2-2, with D unclear. The CDR3 has 13 residues. The V gene's germline CDR1 is MGHRA and CDR2 YSYEKL. V was trimmed by 0 bases and J by 7 bases, leaving 6 bases between them. Here the CDR3 DNA reads TGCGCCAGCAGCCAAGAGGTTTACGGGGAGCTGTTTTTT. Translating it yields CASSQEVYGELFF.

V usage is TRBV5-1 and J usage is TRBJ1-1; D is ambiguous. The germline V gene has CDR1 SGHRS and CDR2 YFSETQ. The V end lost 0 bases, the J end lost 6 bases, and 9 bases lay between the germline ends. The CDR3 has 13 residues. CDR3 in DNA: TGCGCCAGCAGCTTGGTCGGGAGGTCTGAAGCTTTCTTT. This encodes CASSLVGRSEAFF.

This chain joins TRBV12-3 or TRBV12-4 and TRBJ2-1; TRBD2 agrees at 7 bases. The CDR3 contains 13 residues. With 4 bases clipped from V and 6 bases from J, the junction kept 3 bases outside the gene matches. CDR3 loop: CASSSTSSNEQFF. Here the CDR3 DNA reads TGTGCCAGCAGTTCGACTAGCAGCAATGAGCAGTTCTTC.

The chain combines TRBV15 with TRBJ2-3; 9 bases line up with TRBD2. Trimming cost V 3 bases and J 9 bases; bases outside gene matches: 16. In germline, CDR1 is LNHNV, CDR2 YYDKDF (reference sequence). This CDR3 has 17 amino acids. The CDR3 spells CATSRATRIGAGGTQYF. The CDR3 DNA reads as TGTGCCACCAGCAGGGCGACTAGGATCGGGGCGGGAGGGACGCAGTATTTT.

V usage is TRBV6-5 and J usage is TRBJ1-1; 9 bases are shared with TRBD1. Germline lookup yields CDR1 MNHEY and CDR2 SVGAGI. With 8 bases clipped from V and 0 bases from J, the junction kept 7 bases outside the gene matches. This CDR3 spans 15 amino acids. The CDR3 bases are TGTGCCAGCCAGGACAGGGGAAGTGTGAACACTGAAGCTTTCTTT. This gives the protein CASQDRGSVNTEAFF.

The gene calls are TRBV5-1 and TRBJ2-7; 8 positions match TRBD1. Germline-derived CDR1 and CDR2 are SGHRS and YFSETQ. This CDR3 is 15 amino acids long. V shed 4 bases and J 3 bases; nucleotides not matched to a gene: 9. CDR3 coding DNA: TGCGCCAGCAGCACCCCGGACAGGGCTCGCTACGAGCAGTACTTC. Protein: CASSTPDRARYEQYF.

The J gene is TRBJ2-3, the V gene TRBV5-4; 13 positions agree with TRBD2. V gave up 4 bases and J gave up 7 bases; unmatched junction bases: 12. The germline V gene encodes CDR1 SGHNT and CDR2 YYREEE (reference sequence). CDR3 size: 17 residues. DNA of the CDR3: TGTGCCAGCAGCGCCTGGGGACTAGCGGGGCCCCCCCATACGCAGTATTTT. It yields the protein CASSAWGLAGPPHTQYF.

The chain links TRBV29-1 to TRBJ1-2; the D gene is possibly TRBD1 (6 bases). The V and J ends lost 5 bases and 2 bases respectively, with 9 bases between them. CDR1 is SQVTM and CDR2 is ANQGSEA in the germline V gene. The length of the CDR3 is 12 residues. The CDR3 nucleotides are TGCAGCGTTTCTGACAGGAACTATGGCTACACCTTC. Protein sequence: CSVSDRNYGYTF.